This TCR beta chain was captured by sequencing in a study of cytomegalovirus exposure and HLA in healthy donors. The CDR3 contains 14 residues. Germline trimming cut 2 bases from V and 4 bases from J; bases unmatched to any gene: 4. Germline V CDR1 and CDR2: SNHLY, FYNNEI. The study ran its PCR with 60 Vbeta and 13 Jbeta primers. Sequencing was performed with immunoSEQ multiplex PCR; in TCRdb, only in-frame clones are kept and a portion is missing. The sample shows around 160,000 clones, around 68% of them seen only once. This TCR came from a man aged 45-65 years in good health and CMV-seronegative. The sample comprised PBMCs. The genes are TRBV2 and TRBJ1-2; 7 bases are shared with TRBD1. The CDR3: CASSEPTGTYGYTF. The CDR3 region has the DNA TGTGCCAGCAGTGAACCGACAGGGACCTATGGCTACACCTTC. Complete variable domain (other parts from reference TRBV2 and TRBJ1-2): EPEVTQTPSHQVTQMGQEVILRCVPISNHLYFYWYRQILGQKVEFLVSFYNNEISEKSEIFDDQFSVERPDGSNFTLKIRSTKLEDSAMYFCASSEPTGTYGYTFGSGTRLTVV.